Below are 27 T cell receptor beta chains sequenced from a single sample in a study of blood T cell repertoires in COVID-19. The assay was immunoSEQ multiplex PCR, and TCRdb's table has in-frame clones only and misses some. This sample has tens of thousands of clones, with roughly 80% found just once. Material: peripheral blood. The receptors originated from a woman in her sixties with acute or convalescent COVID-19.

The rearrangement uses TRBV11-2 and TRBJ2-2; weak D call: TRBD1 (5 bases). V was shortened by 2 bases and J by 1 base, with 5 bases between the two germline ends. The germline V gene encodes CDR1 SGHAT and CDR2 FQNNGV. The CDR3 has 14 amino acids. The CDR3 loop reads CASSLRGNTGELFF. CDR3 sequence (DNA): TGTGCCAGCAGCTTAAGGGGGAACACCGGGGAGCTGTTTTTT.

This rearrangement joins TRBV6-6 to TRBJ1-1; D remains ambiguous. V was trimmed by 7 bases and J by 4 bases, leaving 13 bases between them. Per germline, CDR1 MNHNY and CDR2 SVGAGI (reference sequence). This CDR3 contains 13 residues. CDR3 sequence: CASNGRTITEAFF. The CDR3 bases are TGTGCCAGCAATGGCAGGACTATCACTGAAGCTTTCTTT.

The chain recombines TRBV7-2 with TRBJ2-3; a weak D match, TRBD2 (6 bases). Germline CDR1 is SGHTA and CDR2 is FQGNSA. Between the trimmed V and J ends, which lost 0 bases and 3 bases, there was a span of 16 bases. The CDR3 consists of 17 residues. The CDR3 sequence is CASSLAPGLGNTDTQYF. The CDR3 region has the DNA TGTGCCAGCAGCTTAGCCCCGGGACTGGGGAATACAGATACGCAGTATTTT.

The rearrangement joins TRBV20-1 to TRBJ2-7; TRBD1 is a possible D gene (6 bases). Germline lookup yields CDR1 DFQATT and CDR2 SNEGSKA (reference sequence). This CDR3 contains 14 residues. V dropped 3 bases and J dropped 0 bases, with 12 bases sitting between them. The CDR3 DNA reads TGCAGTGCTAGTTGGCAGGGGAGCTCCTACGAGCAGTACTTC. As protein: CSASWQGSSYEQYF.

CDR3 DNA: TGTGCCAGCACGGGAGGGTACCAAGAGACCCAGTACTTC. The encoded protein is CASTGGYQETQYF. J is TRBJ2-5 and V is TRBV6-5; 8 nucleotides align to TRBD2. Looked up from germline, CDR1 is MNHEY and CDR2 is SVGAGI. The CDR3 runs 13 residues. Losses at the gene ends were 7 bases for V and 0 bases for J; bases not matched to a gene: 1.

This rearrangement joins TRBV19 to TRBJ2-5; a possible D gene is TRBD2 (7 bases). In germline, CDR1 is LNHDA, CDR2 SQIVND (reference sequence). V lost 3 bases and J 7 bases, leaving 24 bases between the germline ends. The CDR3 has 17 residues. DNA for the CDR3: TGTGCCAGTAGTATCCGACAATTGGGGGGGCCCGGGGCGACCCAGTACTTC. Its translation is CASSIRQLGGPGATQYF. Full variable domain (remainder filled in from reference TRBV19 and TRBJ2-5): DGGITQSPKYLFRKEGQNVTLSCEQNLNHDAMYWYRQDPGQGLRLIYYSQIVNDFQKGDIAEGYSVSREKKESFPLTVTSAQKNPTAFYLCASSIRQLGGPGATQYFGPGTRLLVL.

The chain has TRBV12-2 and TRBJ2-5; the table gives TRBD1 as D, unverified against the DNA. TRBV12-2 corresponds to a pseudogene. The CDR3 contains 17 residues. DNA for the CDR3: TGTGCAAGTCGCTTGGGGCCCCCCTTGGGCAGGGAAGAGACCCAGTACTTC. It encodes CASRLGPPLGREETQYF.

J is TRBJ1-5 and V is TRBV3-1 (or the pseudogene TRBV3-2); 10 nucleotides match TRBD1. Germline CDR1 is LGHDT and CDR2 is YNNKEL (reference sequence). The CDR3 is 18 residues long. The trim removed 5 bases at V and 6 bases at J, leaving 16 bases unmatched. The CDR3 nucleotides are TGTGCCAGCAGCACCCGCTTAGGGACAGGGGATACGGGTCAGCCCCAGCATTTT. It is translated as CASSTRLGTGDTGQPQHF.

The sample holds one count of this clone. CDR3 sequence reads: CASSYGGANQPQHF. The CDR3 nucleotides read TGTGCCAGCAGTTACGGCGGAGCAAATCAGCCCCAGCATTTT. The chain has TRBV6-5 and TRBJ1-5; the D is unclear. This CDR3 region has 14 residues. Deletions cut 2 bases from V and 4 bases from J, with 9 bases between. Germline loops: CDR1 MNHEY, CDR2 SVGAGI.

The chain is built from TRBV30 and TRBJ2-3, with a weak D call TRBD1 (6 bases). The V gene's germline CDR1 is GTSNPN and CDR2 SVGIG (reference sequence). Deletions cut 3 bases from V and 0 bases from J, with 16 bases between. The CDR3 has 16 residues. For the CDR3, the DNA is TGTGCCTGGAGCTTGGGGGCGTCAACTAGCACAGATACGCAGTATTTT. Residues: CAWSLGASTSTDTQYF.

This rearrangement joins TRBV5-5 to TRBJ1-5; perhaps TRBD1 as D (5 bases). From germline, CDR1 is SGHKS and CDR2 YYEKEE (reference sequence). There are 16 residues in the CDR3. V was clipped by 0 bases and J by 1 base, with 11 bases between them. The CDR3 DNA reads as TGTGCCAGCAGCTTGGTGCCGGGGGTGAGCAATCAGCCCCAGCATTTT. It specifies CASSLVPGVSNQPQHF. The entire variable domain, with the rest obtained from reference TRBV5-5 and TRBJ1-5, is as follows: DAGVTQSPTHLIKTRGQQVTLRCSPISGHKSVSWYQQVLGQGPQFIFQYYEKEERGRGNFPDRFSARQFPNYSSELNVNALLLGDSALYLCASSLVPGVSNQPQHFGDGTRLSIL.

V gene TRBV5-6 combines with J gene TRBJ1-5; TRBD1 matches at 7 bases. This CDR3 region has 15 residues. After removal of 4 bases from V and 7 bases from J, the junction contained 11 bases not matched to a gene. In germline, CDR1 is SGHDT, CDR2 YYEEEE. The DNA of the CDR3 is TGTGCCAGCAGCCTCCGACAGGGAAGTGGCCAGCCCCAGCATTTT. Protein: CASSLRQGSGQPQHF.

The rearrangement links TRBV9 to TRBJ2-2; 10 positions agree with TRBD1. Germline-derived CDR1 and CDR2 are SGDLS and YYNGEE. This CDR3 has 17 residues. The ends lost 2 bases at V and 1 base at J; junction bases unmatched: 5. This chain's CDR3 is CASSVPRDRGNTGELFF. Written as DNA, the CDR3 is TGTGCCAGCAGCGTTCCCCGGGACAGGGGGAACACCGGGGAGCTGTTTTTT.

This clone came up once. The chain joins TRBV11-3 to TRBJ1-1; D unresolved. V lost 1 base, J lost 4 bases, and 10 bases lay in between. Per the germline V gene, CDR1 is SGHNT and CDR2 is YENEEA. There are 14 residues in the CDR3. CDR3 nucleotides: TGTGCCAGCAGCTTAGGAGGGTACGGCACTGAAGCTTTCTTT. This translates into CASSLGGYGTEAFF.

The CDR3 region is CSVGVGLNTEAFF. The CDR3 nucleotides read TGCAGCGTTGGTGTCGGTTTGAACACTGAAGCTTTCTTT. The chain has TRBV29-1 and TRBJ1-1; D is ambiguous. This CDR3 contains 13 residues. Looked up from germline, CDR1 is SQVTM and CDR2 is ANQGSEA. V was pared by 4 bases and J by 0 bases, with 9 bases between.

V and J are TRBV24-1 and TRBJ2-1, with 7 nucleotides matching TRBD2. J gave up 1 base and V 3 bases, and 5 bases lay outside the gene matches. The CDR3 runs 16 residues. Germline loops: CDR1 KGHDR, CDR2 SFDVKD. The chain's CDR3 is CATSDLSGRSYNEQFF. In nucleotides, the CDR3 is TGTGCCACCAGTGATCTTAGCGGGCGTTCCTACAATGAGCAGTTCTTC.

The V call is TRBV19, the J call TRBJ2-7; TRBD2 aligns across 9 bases. Germline V gene data show CDR1 as LNHDA and CDR2 as SQIVND (reference sequence). The V and J ends lost 5 bases and 3 bases, in that order; junction bases with no gene match: 2. CDR3 length: 13 residues. CDR3 sequence (DNA): TGTGCCAGTAGTCCAGCGGGGGGCTACGAGCAGTACTTC. Its translation is CASSPAGGYEQYF.

This chain joins TRBV2 and TRBJ1-6; tentative D call: TRBD1 (5 bases). The germline gives CDR1 SNHLY, CDR2 FYNNEI. CDR3 length: 16 residues. Trimming left V 0 bases short and J 5 bases short, with 11 bases between. CDR3 region: CASSEATLGDNSPLHF. The CDR3 DNA reads TGTGCCAGCAGTGAAGCAACATTAGGGGATAATTCACCCCTCCACTTT. Filled out from reference TRBV2 and TRBJ1-6, the complete variable domain reads EPEVTQTPSHQVTQMGQEVILRCVPISNHLYFYWYRQILGQKVEFLVSFYNNEISEKSEIFDDQFSVERPDGSNFTLKIRSTKLEDSAMYFCASSEATLGDNSPLHFGNGTRLTVT.

J is TRBJ2-5 and V is TRBV6-5, with no clear D. Trimming removed 5 bases at V and 1 base at J, with 8 bases between. CDR1 MNHEY and CDR2 SVGAGI come from the germline V gene. This CDR3 is built from 13 residues. CDR3 amino acids: CASSTVIQETQYF. The CDR3 region has the DNA TGTGCCAGCAGTACAGTCATCCAAGAGACCCAGTACTTC.

This chain joins TRBV7-9 and TRBJ1-1, with no clear D. This CDR3 comprises 13 residues. V lost 7 bases and J 3 bases, leaving 12 bases between the germline ends. Germline V gene data show CDR1 as SEHNR and CDR2 as FQNEAQ (reference sequence). The CDR3 protein is CASMNRVYTEAFF. As DNA, the CDR3 is TGTGCCAGCATGAATCGGGTTTACACTGAAGCTTTCTTT.

The CDR3 DNA sequence: TGCAGCGTTGAAGATCTCCTCCATACAGGGGCCTCGAACACTGAAGCTTTCTTT. It translates to CSVEDLLHTGASNTEAFF. V and J are TRBV29-1 and TRBJ1-1; 7 bases align to TRBD1. The length of the CDR3 is 18 residues. CDR1 and CDR2 from the germline V gene are SQVTM and ANQGSEA. The V gene end was trimmed by 0 bases and the J gene end by 1 base; junction bases not matched to a gene: 14.

This chain joins TRBV24-1 and TRBJ1-2; D unclear. Germline CDR1 KGHDR, CDR2 SFDVKD. Trimming removed 6 bases at V and 12 bases at J, with 16 bases between. There are 12 residues in the CDR3. The chain's CDR3 is CATSIMPDGDTF. The CDR3 DNA follows: TGTGCCACCAGTATCATGCCCGACGGGGACACCTTC.

Of note for this clone: One end of the junction varies from germline; a read error may be responsible. The J gene is TRBJ1-4, the V gene TRBV29-1, with 7 bases identical to TRBD1. CDR3 length: 12 residues. Germline lookup yields CDR1 SQVTM and CDR2 ANQGSEA. DNA of the CDR3: TGCAGCGTTGCCCGGGAAACAGGGGCCGTCATTTTT. This encodes CSVARETGAVIF.

The chain combines TRBV5-5 with TRBJ1-5; 10 nucleotides agree with TRBD1. The ends lost 3 bases at V and 0 bases at J; junction bases unmatched: 6. Germline CDR1 SGHKS, CDR2 YYEKEE (reference sequence). The CDR3 consists of 17 residues. In DNA, the CDR3 is TGTGCCAGCAGCTGGGGACAGGGGCGCTATAGCAATCAGCCCCAGCATTTT. This gives the protein CASSWGQGRYSNQPQHF.

This sequence joins TRBV6-6 and TRBJ1-3; the match to TRBD1 covers 9 bases. The CDR3 is made up of 14 amino acids. Germline V gene lookup returns CDR1 MNHNY and CDR2 SVGAGI (reference sequence). V lost 6 bases to trimming and J lost 5 bases; unmatched junction nucleotides: 5. CDR3 sequence reads: CASSLQGARNTIYF. As DNA, the CDR3 is TGTGCCAGCAGCCTACAGGGGGCAAGAAACACCATATATTTT.

J is TRBJ1-6 and V is TRBV6-5; 9 bases are a match to TRBD1. The CDR3 length is 16 residues. The germline gives CDR1 MNHEY, CDR2 SVGAGI. The J segment lost 4 bases and the V segment lost 0 bases, leaving 1 base of the junction unmatched. In DNA, the CDR3 is TGTGCCAGCAGTTACTCGACAGGGGGGTATAATTCACCCCTCCACTTT. Translating gives CASSYSTGGYNSPLHF.

This chain uses TRBV18 with TRBJ2-1; possibly TRBD2 for D (6 bases). Trimming took 3 bases from V and 6 from J, leaving 15 bases between them. The V gene's germline CDR1 is KGHSH and CDR2 LQKENI. The CDR3 loop spans 15 amino acids. CDR3 DNA: TGTGCCAGCTCACCTGGGGGGTCTCTCAGCAATGAGCAGTTCTTC. Amino acids: CASSPGGSLSNEQFF.